The text below deals with one T cell receptor beta chain. Germline V lookup: CDR1 LNHNV, CDR2 YYDKDF (reference sequence). The CDR3 covers 15 residues. V gave up 0 bases and J gave up 5 bases, with 10 bases separating them. Treatment defined: 15 to 20 received Ad26.COV2.S at low or high dose, single or two shots; 5 received placebo; per-sample allocation not given. It was on day 63 after the first vaccine or placebo injection that samples were taken. An adult donor aged 18-55 years was enrolled in Boston. This entry belongs to a study of Ad26.COV2.S vaccination and SARS-CoV-2 variants. This table comes from immunoSEQ multiplex PCR, and its TCRdb copy is limited to in-frame clones, with some not included. The sample records around 240,000 clones, 88% being singletons.

The source material was peripheral blood, sampled in a trial of Ad26.COV2.S vaccine versus placebo. The TCR sequence derives from a person between 18 and 60 years old who received the Ad26.COV2.S COVID-19 vaccine or a placebo. The genes are TRBV15 and TRBJ2-2; D ambiguous. The CDR3 nucleotides read TGTGCCACCAGCAGAGATAATCGAGGAACCGGGGAGCTGTTTTTT. Its translation: CATSRDNRGTGELFF.